Listed below are T cell receptor beta chains from one sample, sequenced in a study of beta chain features in type 1 diabetes. Measured with immunoSEQ multiplex PCR; TCRdb has only the in-frame clones, and not every one. This sample has 140,000 to 150,000 clones, with about 51% found just once. What was sequenced was Tregs from blood. The receptors were gathered from a young man in good health. CDR3s include the opening cysteine and the closing phenylalanine or tryptophan. D genes are given only for firm matches. Expanded clones are given a class, and other clones once, few, many or no size at all.

D,V,size,J,CDR3,DNA
TRBD2,TRBV5-6,.,TRBJ2-1,CASRGLAGVINEQFF,TGTGCCAGCAGGGGACTAGCGGGGGTGATAAATGAGCAGTTCTTC
.,TRBV15,few,TRBJ2-1,CATSRDVTGGANEQFF,TGTGCCACCAGCAGAGATGTTACAGGGGGGGCCAATGAGCAGTTCTTC
.,TRBV5-1,.,TRBJ2-1,CASSLISYNEQFF,TGCGCCAGCAGCTTGATCAGCTACAATGAGCAGTTCTTC
TRBD2,TRBV6-1,few,TRBJ2-1,CASSGGGGGLSYNEQFF,TGTGCCAGCAGTGGGGGGGGCGGGGGGCTCTCCTACAATGAGCAGTTCTTC
TRBD2,TRBV30,.,TRBJ2-1,CASQREVYNEQFF,TGTGCCTCCCAGCGGGAGGTCTACAATGAGCAGTTCTTC
.,TRBV5-6,once,TRBJ1-2,CASSPLGGALEHGYTF,TGTGCCAGCAGCCCCCTAGGGGGGGCATTGGAGCATGGCTACACCTTC
.,TRBV11-1,.,TRBJ1-1,CASSLARTTLNTEAFF,TGTGCCAGCAGCTTAGCCCGGACAACATTGAACACTGAAGCTTTCTTT
TRBD1,TRBV5-1,.,TRBJ1-2,CASSGQGARGGYTF,TGCGCCAGCAGCGGACAGGGGGCGCGAGGGGGCTACACCTTC
TRBD1,TRBV19,.,TRBJ2-1,CASSAWTGSGEQFF,TGTGCCAGTAGTGCCTGGACAGGGTCCGGTGAGCAGTTCTTC
.,TRBV5-1,few,TRBJ2-3,CASKLQGTDTQYF,TGCGCCAGCAAACTTCAAGGCACAGATACGCAGTATTTT
.,TRBV28,.,TRBJ2-7,CASSAFFTGTYTYEQYF,TGTGCCAGCAGTGCTTTTTTTACCGGGACATATACCTACGAGCAGTACTTC
TRBD1,TRBV19,few,TRBJ1-5,CASSDIRLTGNYGQPQHF,TGTGCCAGTAGTGACATTCGCCTGACAGGGAATTATGGTCAGCCCCAGCATTTT
TRBD1,TRBV7-9,.,TRBJ2-7,CASSSVLGTGPTSEQYF,TGTGCCAGCAGCTCCGTGCTGGGGACAGGGCCGACGAGCGAGCAGTACTTC
.,TRBV6-1,.,TRBJ2-7,CASSEDLPFEQYF,TGTGCCAGCAGTGAAGATCTTCCTTTCGAGCAGTACTTC
TRBD1,TRBV7-2,.,TRBJ2-7,CASRRPGQGAYEQYF,TGTGCCAGCAGGCGTCCGGGACAGGGGGCTTACGAGCAGTACTTC
TRBD1,TRBV4-1,.,TRBJ1-1,CASSQKGAWTGEGTEAFF,TGCGCCAGCAGCCAAAAGGGGGCCTGGACAGGGGAAGGGACTGAAGCTTTCTTT
TRBD1,TRBV19,.,TRBJ1-1,CASSRWWTGRTEAFF,TGTGCCAGTAGTAGGTGGTGGACAGGTAGAACTGAAGCTTTCTTT
TRBD1,TRBV18,.,TRBJ2-7,CASFRDRGPEQYF,TGTGCCAGCTTCCGGGACAGGGGGCCCGAGCAGTACTTC
TRBD2,TRBV4-3,.,TRBJ2-7,CASSPPPGLASYEQYF,TGCGCCAGCAGCCCTCCGCCGGGACTAGCAAGTTACGAGCAGTACTTC
.,TRBV2,once,TRBJ1-5,CASTRDNQPQHF,TGTGCCAGCACCAGGGACAATCAGCCCCAGCATTTT
.,TRBV30,once,TRBJ1-3,CAWSEGAGNTIYF,TGTGCCTGGAGCGAGGGAGCTGGAAACACCATATATTTT
TRBD1,TRBV18,.,TRBJ1-5,CASSPPGGNQPQHF,TGTGCCAGCTCACCCCCAGGGGGAAATCAGCCCCAGCATTTT
.,TRBV28,.,TRBJ2-7,CASSLQGYEQYF,TGTGCCAGCAGTTTACAGGGCTACGAGCAGTACTTC
.,TRBV7-3,few,TRBJ2-6,CASSPISGANVLTF,TGTGCCAGCAGCCCTATCTCTGGGGCCAACGTCCTGACTTTC
TRBD2,TRBV7-2,.,TRBJ2-1,CASSWGTSGGAAYNEQFF,TGTGCCAGCAGCTGGGGGACTAGCGGGGGGGCGGCCTACAATGAGCAGTTCTTC
.,TRBV7-9,.,TRBJ1-2,CASSPSNPTVRYGYTF,TGTGCCAGCAGCCCCTCGAACCCGACAGTTCGCTATGGCTACACCTTC
TRBD2,TRBV19,.,TRBJ2-7,CASSILAGGYEQYF,TGTGCCAGTAGTATCCTAGCGGGAGGCTACGAGCAGTACTTC
.,TRBV5-1,once,TRBJ1-1,CASSPLGAANTEAFF,TGCGCCAGCAGCCCTCTTGGGGCCGCGAACACTGAAGCTTTCTTT
TRBD2,TRBV7-2,few,TRBJ2-3,CASSTRLAGSTDTQYF,TGTGCCAGCAGCACCCGACTAGCGGGAAGCACAGATACGCAGTATTTT
.,TRBV4-1,few,TRBJ2-5,CASSQDARGVETQYF,TGCGCCAGCAGCCAAGATGCCAGGGGCGTGGAGACCCAGTACTTC
.,TRBV4-2,.,TRBJ2-7,CASSQAQGSSYEQYF,TGTGCCAGCAGCCAGGCACAAGGGAGCTCCTACGAGCAGTACTTC
.,TRBV5-4,few,TRBJ2-4,CASSLFGGLGNIQYF,TGTGCCAGCAGCCTGTTCGGGGGGCTCGGAAACATTCAGTACTTC
.,TRBV11-1,.,TRBJ1-1,CASSPSGGNTEAFF,TGTGCCAGCAGCCCCTCCGGCGGGAACACTGAAGCTTTCTTT
TRBD1,TRBV6-5,.,TRBJ2-7,CASRSYRGEQYF,TGTGCCAGCAGATCCTACAGGGGCGAGCAGTACTTC
TRBD1,TRBV27,.,TRBJ2-5,CASSSWQGEETQYF,TGTGCCAGCAGTTCTTGGCAGGGGGAAGAGACCCAGTACTTC
.,TRBV7-2,few,TRBJ2-3,CASSLGGGYDTQYF,TGTGCCAGCAGCTTAGGGGGCGGTTATGATACGCAGTATTTT
.,TRBV6-6,.,TRBJ2-4,CASSSGTTKNIQYF,TGTGCCAGCAGTAGTGGGACAACCAAAAACATTCAGTACTTC
TRBD1,TRBV7-2,few,TRBJ1-2,CASSLEGRGPGYTF,TGTGCCAGCAGCTTAGAGGGCAGGGGGCCTGGCTACACCTTC
.,TRBV28,.,TRBJ1-4,CASSTDSTGEKLFF,TGTGCCAGCAGTACCGACTCCACGGGTGAAAAACTGTTTTTT
TRBD1,TRBV19,.,TRBJ1-1,CASSIRTGGAGTEAFF,TGTGCCAGTAGTATCAGGACAGGGGGCGCGGGGACTGAAGCTTTCTTT
TRBD1,TRBV5-1,.,TRBJ2-7,CATTGQARKYEQYF,TGCGCCACCACGGGACAGGCGAGAAAATACGAGCAGTACTTC
TRBD2,TRBV7-9,few,TRBJ2-3,CASRRAGAGTQYF,TGTGCCAGCAGACGAGCGGGAGCAGGTACGCAGTATTTT
.,TRBV30,few,TRBJ1-2,CAWSVQTSGGYTF,TGTGCCTGGAGTGTACAGACGTCGGGGGGCTACACCTTC
.,TRBV30,.,TRBJ1-4,CAWKRAGFVEKLFF,TGTGCCTGGAAGCGGGCAGGGTTCGTTGAAAAACTGTTTTTT